A selection of T cell receptor beta chains follows, all from one sample in a study of OX40 agonist ivuxolimab in advanced cancers. Method: immunoSEQ multiplex PCR; TCRdb's copy keeps in-frame clones and lacks some. The sample shows tens of thousands of clones, 92% of them seen only once. This material consisted of CD4+ or CD8+ T cells sorted from blood, taken in a trial of the OX40 agonist ivuxolimab. The receptors shown here come from an adult with an advanced solid tumor such as melanoma, head and neck, liver or kidney cancer. CDR3s include the opening cysteine and the closing phenylalanine or tryptophan. The D gene is left open where the match is weak. Some rows have no size entry. The others give once, few or many, or a class for an expanded clone.

CDR3 length	D gene	V gene	J gene	clone size	CDR3 protein	CDR3 DNA
13	NA	TRBV6-6	TRBJ2-7	NA	CASSWTPSYEQYF	TGTGCCAGCAGTTGGACACCCTCCTACGAGCAGTACTTC
13	TRBD1	TRBV28	TRBJ2-7	NA	CASLQGDSYEQYF	TGTGCCAGCCTCCAGGGGGATTCCTACGAGCAGTACTTC
16	NA	TRBV28	TRBJ1-5	NA	CASSLSVFHSNQPQHF	TGTGCCAGCAGTTTGTCGGTGTTTCATAGCAATCAGCCCCAGCATTTT
16	TRBD2	TRBV2	TRBJ2-3	NA	CASRLAGGRQTDTQYF	TGTGCCAGCAGACTAGCGGGGGGCCGCCAGACAGATACGCAGTATTTT
14	TRBD2	TRBV2	TRBJ2-5	NA	CASRRGGIQETQYF	TGTGCCAGCAGGCGGGGGGGAATCCAAGAGACCCAGTACTTC
14	TRBD1	TRBV7-4	TRBJ1-5	NA	CASSFGTAVQPQHF	TGTGCCAGCAGTTTTGGGACAGCCGTTCAGCCCCAGCATTTT
18	TRBD1	TRBV15	TRBJ1-4	NA	CATSIKGTGGLTNEKLFF	TGTGCCACCAGCATAAAGGGGACAGGGGGTCTCACTAATGAAAAACTGTTTTTT
16	NA	TRBV7-9	TRBJ2-3	NA	CASRLLKETSTDTQYF	TGTGCCAGCCGACTATTGAAGGAAACTAGCACAGATACGCAGTATTTT
17	TRBD2	TRBV5-1	TRBJ2-5	NA	CASSPGVVAGVQETQYF	TGCGCCAGCAGCCCCGGGGTGGTAGCGGGGGTCCAAGAGACCCAGTACTTC
12	NA	TRBV28	TRBJ2-3	NA	CASTPYRGNGDF	TGTGCCAGCACCCCTTACCGGGGAAACGGTGATTTT
12	NA	TRBV29-1	TRBJ2-3	NA	CSVEWGKGTQYF	TGCAGCGTTGAATGGGGGAAGGGTACGCAGTATTTT
14	NA	TRBV6-6	TRBJ1-1	NA	CASSYGGMGTEAFF	TGTGCCAGCAGTTACGGGGGGATGGGCACTGAAGCTTTCTTT
11	NA	TRBV5-4	TRBJ2-7	NA	CASSGSYEQYF	TGTGCCAGCAGTGGCTCCTACGAGCAGTACTTC
15	NA	TRBV6-1	TRBJ2-5	NA	CASSKVGILQETQYF	TGTGCCAGCAGCAAGGTGGGGATCCTCCAAGAGACCCAGTACTTC
14	NA	TRBV6-6	TRBJ1-1	NA	CASSPRGKNTEAFF	TGTGCCAGCAGTCCTCGGGGGAAAAACACTGAAGCTTTCTTT
15	TRBD1	TRBV5-4	TRBJ1-2	NA	CASSPPTGESYGYTF	TGTGCCAGCAGCCCCCCGACAGGGGAGAGCTATGGCTACACCTTC
14	NA	TRBV5-8	TRBJ2-7	medium-sized	CASSLVGVTYEQYF	TGTGCCAGCAGCTTGGTAGGCGTCACCTACGAGCAGTACTTC
16	TRBD2	TRBV4-2	TRBJ2-3	once	CASSQVVAGDQSTQYF	TGTGCCAGCAGCCAGGTTGTAGCGGGAGACCAAAGTACGCAGTATTTT
15	TRBD1	TRBV19	TRBJ1-1	NA	CAQGGGGGLNTEAFF	TGTGCCCAGGGGGGAGGGGGAGGCCTGAACACTGAAGCTTTCTTT
15	TRBD1	TRBV5-1	TRBJ2-1	NA	CASSSGTGGYNEQFF	TGCGCCAGCAGCTCCGGGACAGGGGGATACAATGAGCAGTTCTTC
12	NA	TRBV6-5	TRBJ2-2	once	CASSYPTGELFF	TGTGCCAGCAGTTATCCCACCGGGGAGCTGTTTTTT
14	NA	TRBV2	TRBJ2-1	once	CASSELGLVGEQFF	TGTGCCAGCAGTGAACTCGGCCTGGTCGGTGAGCAGTTCTTC
15	TRBD2	TRBV19	TRBJ2-3	NA	CASSARGLAEDTQYF	TGTGCCAGTAGTGCCCGGGGACTAGCGGAAGATACGCAGTATTTT
16	NA	TRBV7-8	TRBJ2-1	NA	CASSLVGWAVYNEQFF	TGTGCCAGCAGCTTAGTTGGGTGGGCCGTCTACAATGAGCAGTTCTTC
14	NA	TRBV7-8	TRBJ2-5	NA	CASSSQGFGETQYF	TGTGCCAGCAGCTCCCAGGGGTTTGGAGAGACCCAGTACTTC
16	NA	TRBV7-8	TRBJ2-7	NA	CASSLRGGIQDYEQYF	TGTGCCAGCAGCTTACGTGGAGGGATACAAGACTACGAGCAGTACTTC